This paragraph reports one T cell receptor beta chain. Under the authors' procedure: Estimation of nucleated cell counts was performed using reference gene primer amplification. Produced via immunoSEQ multiplex PCR; TCRdb's table is partial and in-frame only. Clonal size and the V and J genes are those of that table, whereas D and trimming came from the DNA. This table holds more than 80,000 clones, 71% found once. This entry comes from a study of blood T cell repertoires in COVID-19. Background on the study: From the United States, Italy and Spain came samples of acute and convalescent COVID-19. PBMCs, B-cell-depleted T cells, or T cells were the source of the cDNA or gDNA that made up the material.

Germline CDR1 SQVTM, CDR2 ANQGSEA. V shed 5 bases, J shed 8 bases, and the junction held 6 bases outside the gene matches. CDR3 length: 14 amino acids. This chain connects TRBV29-1 to TRBJ2-1; 13 nucleotides match TRBD2. This receptor was identified in a human donor with acute or convalescent COVID-19. The donor label of this sample is uncertain. Sample: peripheral blood. CDR3 region: CSVRLAGGLDEQFF. The CDR3 DNA sequence: TGCAGCGTTAGACTAGCGGGGGGATTGGATGAGCAGTTCTTC.